This entry concerns a single TCR beta chain. The data derive from a study of blood T cell repertoires in COVID-19. Background on the study: Sources were T cells, B-cell-depleted T cells, or PBMCs; the material itself was cDNA or gDNA.

CDR1 is SGHRS and CDR2 is YFSETQ in the germline V gene. CDR3 size: 14 residues. The trim removed 0 bases at V and 6 bases at J, leaving 5 bases unmatched. Data came from immunoSEQ multiplex PCR; TCRdb stores just in-frame clones and leaves some out. The sample has around 270,000 clones, 84% seen once. The source material was peripheral blood. The chain is built from TRBV5-1 and TRBJ1-2; 7 bases are a match to TRBD1. The receptor was derived from a middle-aged woman who had recovered from COVID-19. As DNA, the CDR3 is TGCGCCAGCAGCTTGGGACAGGGAAATGATGGCTACACCTTC. Translation: CASSLGQGNDGYTF.